This record looks at one TCR beta chain sequence and its context. Its specificity is not known. These data come from a study of graft-versus-host responses after intestinal transplantation. Whole-study context: In this cohort, recipients had multivisceral, liver-intestinal, or isolated intestinal transplants.

This table comes from immunoSEQ multiplex PCR, and its TCRdb copy is limited to in-frame clones, with some not included. The data show 140,000 or so clones, about 90% seen once. CDR1 and CDR2 from the germline V gene are SEHNR and FQNEAQ (reference sequence). The CDR3 has 15 residues. Trimming left V 2 bases short and J 0 bases short, with 11 bases between. Study observations and caveats: Analysis identified GvH clones in recipient marrow, with some appearing first in ileum or blood.

This chain connects TRBV7-9 to TRBJ2-7; perhaps TRBD2 as D (5 bases). The sequence was obtained from a human donor who received an intestinal transplant. The specimen was unstimulated CD4+ T cells sorted from spleen or lymph node cells, collected before intestinal transplant. CDR3 coding DNA: TGTGCCAGCAGCTTAACCCCAGGAGGCTCCTACGAGCAGTACTTC. Translated, it gives CASSLTPGGSYEQYF.